This T cell receptor (beta chain) was identified in a study of Graves' ophthalmopathy and Graves' hyperthyroidism. Study context: Peripheral blood collection took place at initial diagnosis, before any treatment. Study-wide points: Most expanded clonotypes in thyroid above 0.001 frequency also showed up in blood.

TCR beta CDR3 regions were amplified from RNA transcripts. First-round RT-PCR with HTBI primers preceded a second-round multiplex PCR. MiXCR, run by TCRdb on the multiplex PCR reads, gives a single entry per CDR3 protein. The sample yields hundreds of thousands of distinct CDR3 sequences, roughly 20% seen once. The table lists this clonotype with many counts. Its antigen is currently unknown. V shed 6 bases and J shed 6 bases, with 16 bases lying between them. Germline lookup yields CDR1 MDHEN and CDR2 SYDVKM. The CDR3 runs to 14 residues. This TCR was sampled from a woman aged 18-29 years with stable Graves' hyperthyroidism. Sequencing was performed on peripheral blood. This rearrangement joins TRBV28 to TRBJ2-3, with D possibly TRBD2 on 6 matching bases. For the CDR3, the DNA is TGTGCCAGCAGGGACCCTGCGGGATGGGATACGCAGTATTTT. It yields the protein CASRDPAGWDTQYF.